A selection of T cell receptor beta chains follows, all from one sample in a study of control samples from healthy donors and cancer patients. The assay was immunoSEQ multiplex PCR, and TCRdb's table has in-frame clones only and misses some. The sample carries some 250,000 clones, over 75% recorded once. The sample was PBMCs. All receptors derive from a woman aged 55 to 70 with lung cancer. CDR3s include the opening cysteine and the closing phenylalanine or tryptophan. D genes are given only for firm matches. The size of a clone is reported for some rows only, either as once, few or many, or as a class for expanded clones.

>few|TRBJ1-1|NA|TRBV5-6
TGTGCCAGCAGCCCCTCGGGGACTGAAGCTTTCTTT
CASSPSGTEAFF
>medium-sized|TRBJ1-2|NA|TRBV2
TGTGCCAGCAGCTACGTCGAGGGCGGGGATGGCTACACCTTC
CASSYVEGGDGYTF
>NA|TRBJ2-5|TRBD1|TRBV3-1/TRBV3-2
TGTGCCAGCAGCCAATTTGGACAGGGACAAGAGACCCAGTACTTC
CASSQFGQGQETQYF
>once|TRBJ2-7|TRBD1|TRBV7-9
TGTGCCAGCAGCTTAGTCAGGGGGCCCCTCTCCTACGAGCAGTACTTC
CASSLVRGPLSYEQYF
>NA|TRBJ1-1|TRBD1|TRBV29-1
TGCAGCGTGGCCGGACAGGGGCCCAACACTGAAGCTTTCTTT
CSVAGQGPNTEAFF
>many|TRBJ1-1|NA|TRBV7-2
TGTGCCAGCAGCATTAAAAGTCAGACTGAAGCTTTCTTT
CASSIKSQTEAFF
>NA|TRBJ1-1|NA|TRBV19
TGTGCCAGTAGTATAGTGACAGCCAACACTGAAGCTTTCTTT
CASSIVTANTEAFF
>NA|TRBJ1-1|NA|TRBV6-1
TGTGCCAGCAGTGAAGCGGTTAAGACGGAGAACACTGAAGCTTTCTTT
CASSEAVKTENTEAFF
>few|TRBJ2-1|TRBD2|TRBV6-4
TGTGCCAGCAGTTCGGGGGGGTTTTCCAATGAGCAGTTCTTC
CASSSGGFSNEQFF
>NA|TRBJ2-2|TRBD2|TRBV29-1
TGCAGCGGCCAGCGGGGGGGGACCGGGGAGCTGTTTTTT
CSGQRGGTGELFF
>once|TRBJ1-2|TRBD1|TRBV4-2
TGTGCCAGCAGCTCTCTCGGACAGGACTTAGCTAACTATGGCTACACCTTC
CASSSLGQDLANYGYTF
>NA|TRBJ2-3|NA|TRBV5-1
TGCGCCAGCAGCTCCGGCAGCCGTCCGGATACGCAGTATTTT
CASSSGSRPDTQYF
>NA|TRBJ1-1|NA|TRBV18
TGTGCCAGCTCACCACGGGGGGCCATGAACACTGAAGCTTTCTTT
CASSPRGAMNTEAFF
>NA|TRBJ2-6|TRBD1|TRBV2
TGTGCCAGCAGTAGGAAGGGACAGGCGCACTCTGGGGCCAACGTCCTGACTTTC
CASSRKGQAHSGANVLTF
>NA|TRBJ1-5|NA|TRBV2
TGTGCCAGCAGTGAGGCCCGTTACGGCAATCAGCCCCAGCATTTT
CASSEARYGNQPQHF
>NA|TRBJ2-7|NA|TRBV6-5
TGTGCCAGCAGCCCCGACGGGGGAACCTACGAGCAGTACTTC
CASSPDGGTYEQYF
>NA|TRBJ2-7|TRBD1|TRBV4-2
TGTGCCAGCAGCCAACTTGGGACAGGGAGAAACGAGCAGTACTTC
CASSQLGTGRNEQYF
>NA|TRBJ2-5|NA|TRBV29-1
TGCAGCGTAGACATAAGGGGGGAGACCCAGTACTTC
CSVDIRGETQYF